The 2 T cell receptor beta chains listed next were all sequenced from one sample in a study of CD8+ T cells in alopecia areata. cDNA prepared by RNA extraction and subsequent reverse transcription served as the template for sequencing. The method was immunoSEQ multiplex PCR; TCRdb's version includes in-frame clones alone and lacks a portion of them. The data contain 50,000 to 65,000 clones, around 45% of them seen just once; the ten biggest clones take up 20%. The treatment is: oral pan-JAK inhibitor, 5-10 mg twice daily. Sample: CD8+ T cells sorted from blood, taken around week 36, from a patient treated with tofacitinib. The receptors stem from a human donor with alopecia areata.

This clone was seen a few times. The chain recombines TRBV5-1 with TRBJ2-7; 13 nucleotides agree with TRBD2. CDR3 length: 14 residues. Germline values: CDR1 SGHRS, CDR2 YFSETQ. The trim removed 3 bases at V and 5 bases at J, leaving 2 bases unmatched. Here the CDR3 reads CASSYGLAGDEQYF. For the CDR3, the DNA is TGCGCCAGCAGCTACGGACTAGCGGGAGACGAGCAGTACTTC.

The chain joins TRBV30 to TRBJ2-7, with 7 bases that match TRBD1. The CDR3 has 15 amino acids. CDR1 and CDR2 (germline): GTSNPN, SVGIG (reference sequence). J was trimmed by 4 bases and V by 0 bases; bases with no gene match: 9. CDR3 sequence reads: CAWSVGRGQLYEQYF. The CDR3 DNA reads TGTGCCTGGAGTGTGGGTCGGGGACAGTTATACGAGCAGTACTTC.